These T cell receptor beta chains were read from a single sample in a study of cytomegalovirus exposure and HLA in healthy donors. TCRdb keeps only in-frame clones here, not all; method: immunoSEQ multiplex PCR. The sample includes 110,000 to 150,000 clones, 80% of them seen just once. Sequencing was done on a sample of PBMCs. The receptor source for this set is a middle-aged man in good health and CMV-seropositive. Both conserved end residues are part of each CDR3. A D gene is named only where the DNA matches it firmly. A clone size is listed for some rows: how often the clone was seen (once, few, many), or a class if it is expanded.

j_call v_call d_call clone_size cdr3_nt cdr3_aa
TRBJ1-4 TRBV13 - - TGTGCCAGCATGGACCGAGAGGGTCCAACTAATGAAAAACTGTTTTTT CASMDREGPTNEKLFF
TRBJ2-7 TRBV19 TRBD1 - TGTGCCAGTAGTATTAAACTGGGACAGGGGCCCTACGAGCAGTACTTC CASSIKLGQGPYEQYF
TRBJ2-7 TRBV29-1 - - TGCAGCGCATTGACAGTCTACGAGCAGTACTTC CSALTVYEQYF
TRBJ2-5 TRBV5-4 - - TGTGCCAGCAGCCCTGGAGGATCGCCACAAGAGACCCAGTACTTC CASSPGGSPQETQYF
TRBJ1-2 TRBV6-6 - - TGTGCCAGCAGTACGCCTCAGGGGAACTATGGCTACACCTTC CASSTPQGNYGYTF
TRBJ2-7 TRBV25-1 TRBD2 - TGTGCCAGTCGGACCGGGACTACCGTGTACGAGCAGTACTTC CASRTGTTVYEQYF
TRBJ1-5 TRBV19 - - TGTGCCAGTAGTTTCTCCCAGGGAGGGAAGTATCAGCCCCAGCATTTT CASSFSQGGKYQPQHF
TRBJ2-5 TRBV19 - - TGTGCCAGTAGTGGGTCAGGGGTAGTCTACTTC CASSGSGVVYF
TRBJ2-1 TRBV6-5 TRBD1 - TGTGCCAGCAGCAGACAGGGAGTGGGGTACAATGAGCAGTTCTTC CASSRQGVGYNEQFF
TRBJ2-1 TRBV11-3 TRBD2 - TGTGCCAGCAGCTTAGATCTGGCGGGAGGTTACAATGAGCAGTTCTTC CASSLDLAGGYNEQFF
TRBJ2-4 TRBV28 TRBD2 - TGTGCCAGCAGTCCCGGGAGGGCAGGAAACATTCAGTACTTC CASSPGRAGNIQYF
TRBJ2-7 TRBV4-1 - - TGCGCCAGCAGCCAAGATTTCCCAGGGGACTACGAGCAGTACTTC CASSQDFPGDYEQYF
TRBJ2-2 TRBV2 - - TGTGCCAGTACTGAGTGGACCAGCGGGACCGGGGAGCTGTTTTTT CASTEWTSGTGELFF
TRBJ2-6 TRBV5-8 TRBD1 - TGTGCCAGCAGCTTGGTGACAGGGGTTCCATTATCTGGGGCCAACGTCCTGACTTTC CASSLVTGVPLSGANVLTF
TRBJ2-5 TRBV19 - few TGTGCCAGTAGTATAGGCGGGGTGCCCCAGTACTTC CASSIGGVPQYF
TRBJ2-1 TRBV12-1 - few TGTGCCAGCAGCCCGGGACTAGCGGGAGCCAAGAATGAGCAGTTCTTC CASSPGLAGAKNEQFF
TRBJ2-3 TRBV5-1 - few TGCGCCAGCAGCTTGTTCTCCCTCGGAGATACGCAGTATTTT CASSLFSLGDTQYF
TRBJ1-3 TRBV29-1 - once TGCAGCGTCCACAACTATGAAAGAAACACCATATATTTT CSVHNYERNTIYF
TRBJ1-1 TRBV4-3 - - TGCGCCAGCAGCCAGGAAACAGGGAAGAGAACTGAAGCTTTCTTT CASSQETGKRTEAFF
TRBJ2-7 TRBV13 TRBD2 - TGTGCCAGCAGCTCAACAGTAGGCGGGGGTCACGAGCAGTACTTC CASSSTVGGGHEQYF
TRBJ1-1 TRBV30 TRBD1 - TGTGCCTGGACCCGACAGGGGAACACTGAAGCTTTCTTT CAWTRQGNTEAFF
TRBJ2-1 TRBV5-4 TRBD2 few TGTGCCAGCAGCCGTTGGACTAGCGGGGGGGAGTACAATGAGCAGTTCTTC CASSRWTSGGEYNEQFF
TRBJ1-1 TRBV5-1 - - TGCGCCAGCAGCACCCTGGACAGCCAGCAAGGGGAAGCTTTCTTT CASSTLDSQQGEAFF
TRBJ2-3 TRBV5-3 - - TGTGCCAGAAGCCGTAGTGGCACAGATACGCAGTATTTT CARSRSGTDTQYF
TRBJ2-3 TRBV5-1 - - TGCGCCAGCAGCTTAGCCGGAGATCTACCAACAGATACGCAGTATTTT CASSLAGDLPTDTQYF
TRBJ2-1 TRBV7-9 TRBD2 - TGTGCCAGCAGGGGAACCGGGACTAGGTACAATGAGCAGTTCTTC CASRGTGTRYNEQFF
TRBJ1-2 TRBV5-4 TRBD1 - TGTGCCAGCAGCTTGGTGGGGACAGGGGTAGGCTATGGCTACACCTTC CASSLVGTGVGYGYTF